This T cell receptor (beta chain) was sequenced during a study of blood T cell repertoires in COVID-19. Across the study: Sample material is recorded as cDNA or gDNA derived from T cells, B-cell-depleted T cells, or PBMCs.

In germline, CDR1 is SGHAT, CDR2 FQDESV (reference sequence). CDR3 length: 14 amino acids. The germline V and J ends were trimmed by 4 bases and 10 bases, with 16 bases remaining between them. This clone was picked up a small number of times. Original analysis: Amplified reference gene primers provided the basis for estimating nucleated cell counts. The repertoire was sequenced with immunoSEQ multiplex PCR; TCRdb's copy has only in-frame clones and lacks some. The D gene and trimming were derived from the DNA, and the V and J assignments and clone size from that table. The sample consists of roughly 90,000 clones, 75% to 90% of them appearing once.

The chain couples TRBV11-1 to TRBJ1-4, with D perhaps matching TRBD1 (6 bases). The TCR comes from a woman in her seventies with acute or convalescent COVID-19. Sample: peripheral blood. CDR3 loop: CASSSDRTARKLFF. The CDR3 region has the DNA TGTGCCAGCAGCTCGGACCGGACAGCCCGAAAACTGTTTTTT. Looking up the rest from reference TRBV11-1 and TRBJ1-4 gives the full variable domain: EAEVAQSPRYKITEKSQAVAFWCDPISGHATLYWYRQILGQGPELLVQFQDESVVDDSQLPKDRFSAERLKGVDSTLKIQPAELGDSAMYLCASSSDRTARKLFFGSGTQLSVL.